This entry concerns a single T cell receptor (beta chain). Its antigen is not known. Single viable CD3+CD4+CD8-CD45RO+ cells were sorted as the memory CD4+ T cells. Donors' CMV status reflects serum IgG against pp150, pp28, p38, p52. These data originate in a study of memory CD4+ T cells and cytomegalovirus serostatus. Study-wide findings and caveats: Of 164 reported CMV TCRbeta sequences, 60 to 85 were found in memory CD4+ repertoires. CMV serostatus prediction reached median AUC 0.95, or 0.91 with US-trained model.

V was trimmed by 4 bases and J by 2 bases, leaving 12 bases between them. The CDR3 has 14 amino acids. Sequenced by immunoSEQ multiplex PCR; TCRdb stores in-frame clones only, minus some. This table holds 40,000 to 55,000 clones, around 76% found once. The chain carries TRBV23-1 and TRBJ2-7; no definite D call. TRBV23-1 is known as an ORF, though its function is uncertain. The specimen sequenced was memory CD4+ T cells from blood. The clonotype comes from an adult in good health and CMV-seronegative. Written as DNA, the CDR3 is TGCGCCAGCAGTCCCCACGGTTCCCCCTACGAGCAGTACTTC. It is translated as CASSPHGSPYEQYF.